The clone carrying this T cell receptor beta chain was counted a few times. Original processing methods: Quantification of nucleated cells was approximated via reference gene primer amplification. The data were produced by immunoSEQ multiplex PCR, yet TCRdb's version contains in-frame clones alone and is incomplete. That table furnishes V, J and clone size, whereas the DNA furnished D and trimming. The data hold roughly 120,000 clones, with roughly 82% observed a single time. This sample was taken from a study of blood T cell repertoires in COVID-19. Study details: Both acute and convalescent COVID-19 samples were obtained from the United States, Italy and Spain.

The V gene lost 3 bases and the J gene lost 6 bases, with 12 bases spanning the gap. The V gene's germline CDR1 is SGHTA and CDR2 FQGNSA. This CDR3 region has 15 residues. The sequenced sample was peripheral blood. The sequence derives from a human donor in a cohort sampled during active COVID-19. The chain is built from TRBV7-2 and TRBJ1-6; D remains unclear. CDR3 nucleotide sequence: TGTGCCAGCAGCTTTACTGGGAGTGGTAATTCACCCCTCCACTTT. This codes for CASSFTGSGNSPLHF.